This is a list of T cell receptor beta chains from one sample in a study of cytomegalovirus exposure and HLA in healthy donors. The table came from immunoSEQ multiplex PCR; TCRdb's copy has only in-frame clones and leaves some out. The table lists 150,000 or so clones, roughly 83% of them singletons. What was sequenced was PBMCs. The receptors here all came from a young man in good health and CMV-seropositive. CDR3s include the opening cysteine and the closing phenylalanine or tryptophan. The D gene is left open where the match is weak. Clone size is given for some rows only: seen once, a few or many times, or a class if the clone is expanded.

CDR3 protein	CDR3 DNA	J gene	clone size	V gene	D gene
CASSSLKGPGTGELFF	TGTGCCAGCAGCTCGCTGAAGGGGCCGGGCACCGGGGAGCTGTTTTTT	TRBJ2-2	once	TRBV11-2	.
CASSFRNREEQYF	TGTGCCAGCAGCTTCAGAAACAGGGAAGAGCAGTACTTC	TRBJ2-7	.	TRBV7-6	.
CASSPSWGGNTEAFF	TGTGCCAGCAGCCCTTCTTGGGGGGGAAACACTGAAGCTTTCTTT	TRBJ1-1	.	TRBV5-4	.
CASSLNGPRTSGSHYNEQFF	TGTGCCAGCAGCTTAAACGGACCCAGGACTAGCGGGAGTCATTACAATGAGCAGTTCTTC	TRBJ2-1	.	TRBV7-3	TRBD2
CASSIDRGRAGYTF	TGTGCCAGTAGTATCGACAGGGGGCGGGCTGGCTACACCTTC	TRBJ1-2	.	TRBV19	TRBD1
CASSISRSNQPQHF	TGTGCCAGTAGTATAAGCCGTAGCAATCAGCCCCAGCATTTT	TRBJ1-5	.	TRBV19	.
CASIERGSSYEQYF	TGTGCCAGCATCGAGCGGGGGAGCTCCTACGAGCAGTACTTC	TRBJ2-7	once	TRBV7-8	TRBD2
CASSQDLGGIDEQYF	TGCGCCAGCAGCCAAGATTTAGGGGGAATCGACGAGCAGTACTTC	TRBJ2-7	medium-sized	TRBV4-3	.
CASGRGANTGELFF	TGTGCCAGCGGCCGGGGGGCTAACACCGGGGAGCTGTTTTTT	TRBJ2-2	.	TRBV2	.
CASSEQGGGQETQYF	TGTGCCAGTAGTGAGCAGGGGGGCGGCCAAGAGACCCAGTACTTC	TRBJ2-5	.	TRBV19	.
CASTTATLSNQPQHF	TGTGCCAGTACTACAGCCACTTTATCTAATCAGCCCCAGCATTTT	TRBJ1-5	.	TRBV19	.
CASGFSSPGQGAGGYTF	TGTGCTAGTGGTTTTTCAAGCCCGGGACAGGGGGCCGGTGGCTACACCTTC	TRBJ1-2	.	TRBV12-5	TRBD1
CASGPDRQETQYF	TGTGCTAGTGGGCCCGACAGGCAAGAGACCCAGTACTTC	TRBJ2-5	.	TRBV12-5	.
CASSDRLAGKTSYEQYF	TGTGCCAGCAGTGACCGACTAGCGGGGAAAACCTCCTACGAGCAGTACTTC	TRBJ2-7	.	TRBV25-1	TRBD2
CASSAAGGTEAFF	TGTGCCAGCAGCGCCGCAGGGGGCACTGAAGCTTTCTTT	TRBJ1-1	.	TRBV11-3	TRBD1
CASSLAQKNTEAFF	TGCGCCAGCAGCTTGGCCCAGAAGAACACTGAAGCTTTCTTT	TRBJ1-1	.	TRBV5-1	.
CASSSGGGVNTEAFF	TGTGCCAGCAGTTCAGGGGGTGGGGTGAACACTGAAGCTTTCTTT	TRBJ1-1	once	TRBV28	TRBD1
CASSLYTAGGAYEQYF	TGTGCCAGCAGCTTATATACGGCGGGGGGCGCCTACGAGCAGTACTTC	TRBJ2-7	few	TRBV7-2	TRBD2
CAIRGQSLNYGYTF	TGTGCCATCAGGGGACAGTCTCTTAACTATGGCTACACCTTC	TRBJ1-2	.	TRBV10-3	TRBD1
CASSLGSPQQGKMYNEQFF	TGTGCCAGCAGCTTAGGCTCTCCCCAACAGGGAAAAATGTACAATGAGCAGTTCTTC	TRBJ2-1	.	TRBV11-3	.
CASSMGGHTGELFF	TGTGCCAGTAGTATGGGGGGTCACACCGGGGAGCTGTTTTTT	TRBJ2-2	.	TRBV19	.
CASSLTSGSFHEQYF	TGTGCCAGCAGTTTGACTAGCGGGAGTTTCCACGAGCAGTACTTC	TRBJ2-7	.	TRBV27	TRBD2
CAIQTGGEGYEQFF	TGTGCCATACAGACAGGGGGCGAGGGGTATGAGCAGTTCTTC	TRBJ2-1	few	TRBV6-1	TRBD1
CASSVKRGGFYEQYF	TGTGCCAGCAGCGTCAAGCGGGGGGGCTTCTACGAGCAGTACTTC	TRBJ2-7	few	TRBV5-4	TRBD2
CASSQPGQINEKLFF	TGCGCCAGCAGCCAGCCTGGACAGATTAATGAAAAACTGTTTTTT	TRBJ1-4	.	TRBV4-3	.
CAGSQRTGGLDGYTF	TGTGCCGGCAGCCAGCGCACCGGAGGGTTGGATGGCTACACCTTC	TRBJ1-2	few	TRBV28	.
CASSESFSGNTIYF	TGTGCCAGCAGTGAAAGCTTCTCTGGAAACACCATATATTTT	TRBJ1-3	.	TRBV6-1	.
CASRSGRYTGELFF	TGTGCCAGCCGCAGCGGGAGGTACACCGGGGAGCTGTTTTTT	TRBJ2-2	.	TRBV6-6	TRBD2
CASNGGGTDTQYF	TGTGCCAGCAATGGGGGAGGGACAGATACGCAGTATTTT	TRBJ2-3	.	TRBV25-1	TRBD2
CASSVGGPNGELFF	TGTGCCAGCAGCGTCGGAGGGCCGAACGGGGAGCTGTTTTTT	TRBJ2-2	few	TRBV11-3	.
CASSLNTGGVTGELFF	TGTGCCAGCAGCTTAAACACGGGAGGGGTTACCGGGGAGCTGTTTTTT	TRBJ2-2	.	TRBV7-3	TRBD2
CASSLVQGGTEAFF	TGTGCCAGCAGCTTAGTACAAGGAGGCACTGAAGCTTTCTTT	TRBJ1-1	.	TRBV7-9	.
CASSDGRGAVGTEAFF	TGTGCCAGCAGTGATGGCAGGGGTGCGGTGGGCACTGAAGCTTTCTTT	TRBJ1-1	.	TRBV2	.
CASSSGQGLPMGEKLFF	TGTGCCAGCAGTTCGGGACAGGGACTACCCATGGGTGAAAAACTGTTTTTT	TRBJ1-4	.	TRBV28	TRBD1
CASSLSGVEQYF	TGTGCCAGCAGTTTATCAGGGGTCGAGCAGTACTTC	TRBJ2-7	.	TRBV28	.
CATRLRRNTEAFF	TGTGCCACCCGCTTGCGGCGGAACACTGAAGCTTTCTTT	TRBJ1-1	.	TRBV28	.
CASSLSRSHSGYEQYF	TGTGCCAGCAGTTTATCCCGTTCGCATTCCGGCTACGAGCAGTACTTC	TRBJ2-7	.	TRBV27	.
CASSLNVIGQGTGNTIYF	TGTGCCAGCAGCTTAAATGTTATCGGGCAGGGCACTGGAAACACCATATATTTT	TRBJ1-3	once	TRBV7-8	.
CASSQTGPRGTQYF	TGTGCCAGCAGCCAGACAGGGCCCAGGGGGACCCAGTACTTC	TRBJ2-5	.	TRBV11-1	TRBD1
CASSLSDFYEQYF	TGTGCCAGCAGCTTATCGGACTTCTACGAGCAGTACTTC	TRBJ2-7	.	TRBV7-2	.
CASSSQKETEAFF	TGTGCCAGCAGTTCCCAAAAAGAGACTGAAGCTTTCTTT	TRBJ1-1	once	TRBV6-1	.
CASSQSNTGELFF	TGCGCCAGCAGCCAGTCTAACACCGGGGAGCTGTTTTTT	TRBJ2-2	.	TRBV4-1	.
CAWDQEADTQYF	TGTGCCTGGGACCAGGAGGCAGATACGCAGTATTTT	TRBJ2-3	.	TRBV30	.
CASKESATRLAAPYEQYF	TGTGCCAGCAAGGAGTCGGCAACGCGACTAGCGGCCCCCTACGAGCAGTACTTC	TRBJ2-7	.	TRBV2	TRBD2
CASSSGTRTNTDTQYF	TGTGCCAGCAGCTCAGGGACTAGAACTAACACAGATACGCAGTATTTT	TRBJ2-3	.	TRBV7-3	TRBD2
CASLDTGELFF	TGTGCCAGTCTCGACACCGGGGAGCTGTTTTTT	TRBJ2-2	.	TRBV28	.
CATSGGQVQESYTF	TGTGCCACCAGCGGCGGACAGGTACAGGAAAGCTACACCTTC	TRBJ1-2	.	TRBV15	TRBD1
CASSPAGPHNEQFF	TGTGCCAGCAGTCCAGCGGGACCTCACAATGAGCAGTTCTTC	TRBJ2-1	.	TRBV27	TRBD2
CSGVQGYEQYF	TGCAGTGGCGTGCAGGGATACGAGCAGTACTTC	TRBJ2-7	.	TRBV20-1	.
CANGRGGQETQYF	TGTGCCAACGGGCGGGGGGGTCAAGAGACCCAGTACTTC	TRBJ2-5	.	TRBV28	TRBD2
CASSSGTDSNQPQHF	TGTGCCAGCAGTTCCGGGACAGATAGCAATCAGCCCCAGCATTTT	TRBJ1-5	once	TRBV6-5	TRBD1
CASSPPRGVSGANVLTF	TGTGCCAGCAGCCCACCCCGGGGGGTATCTGGGGCCAACGTCCTGACTTTC	TRBJ2-6	.	TRBV9	TRBD2
CASSQAWAESYNEQFF	TGTGCCAGCAGCCAAGCGTGGGCTGAATCCTACAATGAGCAGTTCTTC	TRBJ2-1	.	TRBV14	.
CASSPTTDTQYF	TGTGCCAGCAGCCCTACCACAGATACGCAGTATTTT	TRBJ2-3	.	TRBV7-9	.
CAWSPHPGTSGEQFF	TGTGCCTGGAGTCCCCATCCCGGGACTAGCGGTGAGCAGTTCTTC	TRBJ2-1	.	TRBV30	TRBD2
CAISEKAGVRDTEAFF	TGTGCCATCAGTGAGAAAGCGGGGGTTAGGGACACTGAAGCTTTCTTT	TRBJ1-1	.	TRBV10-3	.
CASSRDTGSTEAFF	TGTGCCAGCAGTCGGGACACGGGGAGCACTGAAGCTTTCTTT	TRBJ1-1	.	TRBV28	.
CAWSGGRYTGELFF	TGTGCCTGGAGCGGGGGGCGGTACACCGGGGAGCTGTTTTTT	TRBJ2-2	few	TRBV30	.
CASSYSISPVDSKLFF	TGTGCCAGCAGTTACTCGATTTCGCCAGTTGACTCAAAACTGTTTTTT	TRBJ1-4	.	TRBV6-5	.